The 10 T cell receptor beta chains below all came from one sample that was sequenced in a study of regulatory T cells in long-lasting Graves disease. Time point: newly diagnosed GD, antithyroid drugs for less than 3 months. Extracted PBMC RNA gave rise to the TCR library. Combining iRepertoire HTBI primers with Arm-PCR of CDR3 regions, the authors built TCR beta libraries. MiXCR, run by TCRdb on the multiplex PCR reads, gives a single entry per CDR3 protein. Here the sample spans about 220,000 distinct CDR3 sequences, about a sixth being singletons. The material was peripheral blood mononuclear cells (PBMCs), obtained at new diagnosis, from a patient treated with antithyroid drugs. These receptors were obtained from a female donor with Graves disease.

This clonotype has a count of ten or more. V and J are TRBV12-3 or TRBV12-4 and TRBJ2-3; 7 bases align to TRBD2. V gave up 3 bases and J gave up 6 bases; unmatched junction bases: 9. The CDR3 sequence is 15 residues long. This chain's CDR3 is CASSLAFAGVDTQYF. The CDR3 DNA reads as TGTGCCAGCAGTTTGGCTTTCGCGGGGGTGGATACGCAGTATTTT.

The table lists this clonotype with many counts. This chain connects TRBV2 to TRBJ2-7; no definite D call. Germline CDR1 is SNHLY and CDR2 is FYNNEI. Trimming took 9 bases from V and 2 from J, leaving 5 bases between them. This CDR3 has 10 residues. The CDR3 region is CASSTYEQYF. CDR3 bases: TGTGCCAGTAGTACCTACGAGCAGTACTTC.

This clonotype has at least ten counts. This chain joins TRBV20-1 and TRBJ2-1, with 11 positions matching TRBD2. This CDR3 is built from 16 residues. Germline V CDR1 and CDR2: DFQATT, SNEGSKA (reference sequence). The trim removed 0 bases at V and 5 bases at J, leaving 6 bases unmatched. The CDR3 DNA reads TGCAGTGCTAGAGATCTGGAGACTAGCGGGAACAATGAGCAGTTCTTC. This encodes CSARDLETSGNNEQFF.

This clonotype was seen at least ten times. This rearrangement joins TRBV2 to TRBJ2-5; D uncertain. The CDR3 has 14 residues. The germline V gene has CDR1 SNHLY and CDR2 FYNNEI. V lost 2 bases to trimming and J lost 1 base, with 8 bases between them. CDR3 coding DNA: TGTGCCAGCAGTGAAAGTACAGCCCAAGAGACCCAGTACTTC. Protein sequence: CASSESTAQETQYF.

This clonotype was counted at least ten times. V gene TRBV30 combines with J gene TRBJ2-2, with 9 bases identical to TRBD1. The CDR3 length is 16 residues. Germline-derived CDR1 and CDR2 are GTSNPN and SVGIG (reference sequence). With V trimmed by 6 bases and J by 3 bases, 11 bases remained unmatched. The CDR3 sequence is CACPRRDREYTGELFF. The CDR3 DNA reads as TGTGCCTGCCCCCGTAGGGACAGGGAGTACACCGGGGAGCTGTTTTTT.

The chain joins TRBV11-2 to TRBJ2-7; D remains unclear. V was clipped by 3 bases and J by 4 bases, with 19 bases between them. The CDR3 runs to 16 residues. Germline V gene data show CDR1 as SGHAT and CDR2 as FQNNGV. The CDR3: CASSLARLGSRYEQYF. CDR3 DNA: TGTGCCAGCAGCTTGGCTCGTTTGGGCAGTAGGTACGAGCAGTACTTC. The entire variable domain, with the rest obtained from reference TRBV11-2 and TRBJ2-7, is as follows: EAGVAQSPRYKIIEKRQSVAFWCNPISGHATLYWYQQILGQGPKLLIQFQNNGVVDDSQLPKDRFSAERLKGVDSTLKIQPAKLEDSAVYLCASSLARLGSRYEQYFGPGTRLTVT.

V gene TRBV28 combines with J gene TRBJ1-5; D is unresolved. Trimming stripped 8 bases from V and 0 bases from J, with 11 bases between. Germline CDR1 reads MDHEN; CDR2 reads SYDVKM. The CDR3 runs to 14 residues. The CDR3 protein is CASGTQSSNQPQHF. The CDR3 DNA is TGTGCCAGCGGAACACAGTCTAGCAATCAGCCCCAGCATTTT.

This clonotype has a count of ten or more. The rearrangement joins TRBV19 to TRBJ2-1, with a weak D call TRBD2 (6 bases). The germline V gene has CDR1 LNHDA and CDR2 SQIVND (reference sequence). V was cut by 3 bases and J by 7 bases, with 16 bases left in between. The CDR3 spans 15 residues. The CDR3 DNA reads as TGTGCCAGTAGTATTTTGGGGCCGGGAGATAATGAGCAGTTCTTC. Translating it yields CASSILGPGDNEQFF.

Ten or more counts support this clonotype. The chain couples TRBV10-3 to TRBJ2-7; 11 positions match TRBD1. Germline CDR1 and CDR2: ENHRY and SYGVKD. Trimming cost V 5 bases and J 3 bases; bases outside gene matches: 3. The CDR3 contains 14 residues. The CDR3 nucleotides read TGTGCCATCAGTTGGGGACAGGGGGTCTACGAGCAGTACTTC. Translating gives CAISWGQGVYEQYF.

This clonotype was seen repeatedly, ten times or more. The chain carries TRBV3-1 and TRBJ2-7; either TRBD1 or TRBD2 may fit D (5 bases each). The germline V and J ends were trimmed by 5 bases and 4 bases, with 6 bases remaining between them. Germline loops: CDR1 LGHDT, CDR2 YNNKEL (reference sequence). The CDR3 sequence is 11 residues long. In nucleotides, the CDR3 is TGTGCCAGCAGCGGGGGTTACGAGCAGTACTTC. As protein: CASSGGYEQYF.